Reported below is one T cell receptor beta chain. Germline V gene data show CDR1 as LGHNA and CDR2 as YSLEER. After removal of 0 bases from V and 4 bases from J, the junction contained 5 bases not matched to a gene. This CDR3 comprises 17 residues. This entry is derived from a study of blood T cell repertoires in COVID-19. Study in general: The study drew acute and convalescent COVID-19 samples from the United States, Italy and Spain. T cells, B-cell-depleted T cells, or PBMCs provided the cDNA or gDNA that served as material.

In the original processing: Nucleated cell counts were estimated from reference gene primer amplification. Sequencing used immunoSEQ multiplex PCR; TCRdb keeps in-frame clones, though not all of them. V, J and clone size are taken as reported in that table, and D and trimming were inferred from the DNA itself. The sample lists 130,000 or so clones, around 85% seen once, with around 4% in the top ten. Sequenced: peripheral blood. The clonotype originates from a man in his sixties with acute or convalescent COVID-19. This sequence joins TRBV4-3 and TRBJ2-2; 10 bases align to TRBD2. The CDR3 DNA follows: TGCGCCAGCAGCCAAGATGAGGCTAGCGGGAGCACCGGGGAGCTGTTTTTT. This translates into CASSQDEASGSTGELFF.